This T cell receptor beta chain was sequenced during a study of T-cell memory formation after mild COVID-19. Study-level information: TCR clusters were mostly donor specific.

J gave up 6 bases and V 5 bases, and 11 bases lay outside the gene matches. Germline CDR1 MDHEN, CDR2 SYDVKM. The CDR3 runs 15 residues. This clonotype was detected only a few times. TCRdb called the 5' RACE reads again in MiXCR, with one record for every CDR3 protein. This sample has some 270,000 distinct CDR3 sequences, with approximately 15% found just once. This receptor was taken from an adult woman who had mild COVID-19 (a few samples of this study predate the infection). Cell type and time point are not known. The sequenced sample consisted of PBMCs or a T cell subset sorted from them (not recorded which). V is TRBV28 and J is TRBJ2-3; 7 positions match TRBD1. The CDR3 sequence: CASSPPDRLVDTQYF. The CDR3 DNA sequence: TGTGCCAGCAGTCCCCCGGACAGGTTGGTCGATACGCAGTATTTT.